The 2 T cell receptor beta chains in this list originate from one sample, sequenced in a study of CD8 T cells in ankylosing spondylitis. Study-wide points: A motif of 7 to 9 highly homologous TCR beta variants was seen as apparently characteristic of ankylosing spondylitis blood.

The antigens these receptors bind are not known. TCRdb re-called the 5' RACE reads through MiXCR, storing one row per CDR3 protein. The sample yields under 950,000 distinct CDR3 sequences, roughly 19% seen once. The specimen sequenced was blood, either unsorted or a sorted T cell fraction (not recorded which). These receptors came from a male donor with ankylosing spondylitis.

This clonotype was seen only once. The J gene is TRBJ2-7, the V gene TRBV4-1; 8 nucleotides align to TRBD1. J gave up 5 bases and V 0 bases, and 6 bases lay outside the gene matches. CDR3 length equals 15 residues. CDR1 and CDR2 (germline): MGHRA, YSYEKL. In DNA, the CDR3 is TGCGCCAGCAGCCAAGAGGGCAGGGGGCTCGACGAGCAGTACTTC. It codes for CASSQEGRGLDEQYF.

This clonotype was seen repeatedly, ten times or more. This chain connects TRBV12-3 or TRBV12-4 to TRBJ2-3, with 7 positions matching TRBD2. This CDR3 contains 13 residues. V was clipped by 7 bases and J by 2 bases; unmatched bases: 3. CDR3 DNA: TGTGCCAGCAAAGCGGGGACCACAGATACGCAGTATTTT. Protein product: CASKAGTTDTQYF.